The rows below give T cell receptor beta chains drawn from one sample of a study of pediatric ulcerative colitis. Repertoires were generated with immunoSEQ multiplex PCR, while TCRdb's copy carries only in-frame clones and drops some. Of under 45,000 clones in the sample, roughly 80% were seen once. Sequenced material: blood. These TCRs come from a girl aged 10 to 17 with moderate ulcerative colitis. CDR3s include the opening cysteine and the closing phenylalanine or tryptophan. The D gene is left open where the match is weak. Clone sizes are given selectively: once, few, many, or a class where the clone is expanded.

size	V	D	J	CDR3	DNA
.	TRBV7-9	.	TRBJ2-1	CASSLLEVRYNEQFF	TGTGCCAGCAGCTTACTCGAAGTTCGCTACAATGAGCAGTTCTTC
.	TRBV2	TRBD1	TRBJ1-1	CASGRDSNTEAFF	TGTGCCAGCGGAAGGGACAGCAACACTGAAGCTTTCTTT
few	TRBV30	.	TRBJ1-6	CAWGWNSGNSPLHF	TGTGCCTGGGGCTGGAATAGCGGGAATTCACCCCTCCACTTT
.	TRBV27	.	TRBJ1-2	CASTRTGTYNYGYTF	TGTGCCAGCACTAGAACAGGGACCTATAACTATGGCTACACCTTC
.	TRBV5-1	.	TRBJ2-3	CASSPDTGRARDTQYF	TGCGCCAGCAGCCCGGACACCGGACGGGCCCGAGATACGCAGTATTTT
.	TRBV7-9	TRBD1	TRBJ1-2	CASSFRTPPGTGDGYTF	TGTGCCAGCAGCTTTAGGACACCACCCGGGACAGGAGATGGCTACACCTTC
.	TRBV4-2	.	TRBJ2-5	CASSQGALGIEETQYF	TGTGCCAGCAGCCAAGGAGCCCTAGGGATTGAAGAGACCCAGTACTTC
.	TRBV2	.	TRBJ2-1	CASSEMDTYNEQFF	TGTGCCAGCAGTGAAATGGATACCTACAATGAGCAGTTCTTC
.	TRBV7-2	TRBD2	TRBJ2-1	CASSAQAGLARNEQFF	TGTGCCAGCAGCGCGCAAGCGGGACTAGCGCGCAATGAGCAGTTCTTC
.	TRBV6-1	.	TRBJ1-1	CASSGVEIRVNTEAFF	TGTGCCAGCAGTGGGGTCGAGATCAGGGTGAACACTGAAGCTTTCTTT
.	TRBV9	.	TRBJ1-1	CASSSPPGGAEAFF	TGTGCCAGCAGCTCACCCCCCGGGGGGGCTGAAGCTTTCTTT
few	TRBV19	.	TRBJ1-5	CASGYSEAGGQPQHF	TGTGCCAGTGGATATAGTGAGGCTGGCGGTCAGCCCCAGCATTTT
.	TRBV11-2	.	TRBJ1-1	CASTVGSGTEAFF	TGTGCCAGCACGGTTGGGTCGGGCACTGAAGCTTTCTTT
.	TRBV25-1	.	TRBJ2-1	CATSLPGGPLGEQFF	TGTGCCACCTCGCTCCCTGGGGGGCCCTTGGGGGAGCAGTTCTTC
.	TRBV29-1	.	TRBJ1-1	CSVGHPNTEAFF	TGCAGCGTTGGACACCCGAACACTGAAGCTTTCTTT
.	TRBV10-3	.	TRBJ2-7	CAISPATYEQYF	TGTGCCATCAGTCCGGCCACCTACGAGCAGTACTTC
.	TRBV7-2	.	TRBJ1-2	CASSTRQNYGYTF	TGTGCCAGCAGCACTCGACAGAACTATGGCTACACCTTC
few	TRBV5-1	TRBD1	TRBJ2-2	CASSLTGGTGELFF	TGCGCCAGCAGCCTTACAGGGGGCACCGGGGAGCTGTTTTTT
.	TRBV28	.	TRBJ1-2	CASSFPRIGHRDGYTF	TGTGCCAGCAGTTTTCCCAGGATAGGACATCGAGATGGCTACACCTTC
once	TRBV18	TRBD2	TRBJ2-2	CASSSGTSGRTTGELFF	TGTGCCAGCTCCTCCGGGACTAGCGGGAGAACGACCGGGGAGCTGTTTTTT
few	TRBV13	.	TRBJ1-1	CASSPRVSLNTEAFF	TGTGCCAGCAGCCCGCGAGTCAGCTTGAACACTGAAGCTTTCTTT
once	TRBV7-2	.	TRBJ2-5	CASSLDLRGQETQYF	TGTGCCAGCAGCTTAGATCTTCGGGGTCAGGAGACCCAGTACTTC
.	TRBV5-6	.	TRBJ1-2	CASSLGRRDYGYTF	TGTGCCAGCAGCTTGGGGCGGCGGGACTATGGCTACACCTTC
.	TRBV19	.	TRBJ1-5	CASSMGRVHEQPQHF	TGTGCCAGTAGTATGGGACGGGTCCATGAGCAGCCCCAGCATTTT
.	TRBV6-5	.	TRBJ2-5	CASSYGTPIETQYF	TGTGCCAGCAGTTACGGGACTCCCATAGAGACCCAGTACTTC
.	TRBV7-8	.	TRBJ2-7	CASSLVLGEQYF	TGTGCCAGCAGCTTAGTATTGGGGGAGCAGTACTTC
.	TRBV4-2	.	TRBJ1-6	CASSQNRAVNSPLHF	TGTGCCAGCAGCCAAAATAGGGCAGTCAATTCACCCCTCCACTTT
.	TRBV7-2	.	TRBJ1-2	CASSLAGLYGYTF	TGTGCCAGCAGCTTAGCAGGGCTCTATGGCTACACCTTC
.	TRBV18	TRBD1	TRBJ2-7	CASSSGTGGSEQYF	TGTGCCAGCTCATCCGGGACAGGGGGCTCCGAGCAGTACTTC